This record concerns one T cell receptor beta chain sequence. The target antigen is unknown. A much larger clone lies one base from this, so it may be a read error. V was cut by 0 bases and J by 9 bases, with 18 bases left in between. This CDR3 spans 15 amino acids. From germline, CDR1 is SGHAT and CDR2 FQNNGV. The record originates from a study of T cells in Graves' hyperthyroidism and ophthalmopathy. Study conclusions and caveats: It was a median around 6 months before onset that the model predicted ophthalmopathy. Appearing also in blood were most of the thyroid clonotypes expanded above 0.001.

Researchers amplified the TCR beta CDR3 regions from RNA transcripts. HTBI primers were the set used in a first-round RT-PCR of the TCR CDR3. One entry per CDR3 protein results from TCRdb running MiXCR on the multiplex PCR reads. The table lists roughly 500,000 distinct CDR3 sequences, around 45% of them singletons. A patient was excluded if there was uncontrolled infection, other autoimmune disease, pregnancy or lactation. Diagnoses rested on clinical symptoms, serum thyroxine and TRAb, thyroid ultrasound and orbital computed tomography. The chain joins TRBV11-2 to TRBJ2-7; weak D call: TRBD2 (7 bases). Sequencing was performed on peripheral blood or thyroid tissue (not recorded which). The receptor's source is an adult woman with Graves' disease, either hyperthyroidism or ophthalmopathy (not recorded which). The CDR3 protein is CASSLELGGLGGQYF. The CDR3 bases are TGTGCCAGCAGCTTAGAACTCGGGGGGCTAGGCGGGCAGTACTTC.